This entry features one T cell receptor beta chain sequence. Its antigen is unidentified. This entry belongs to a study of T-cell memory formation after mild COVID-19. About the research overall: The two donors had largely donor-specific TCR clusters.

TCR alpha and TCR beta cDNA libraries with sample barcodes and UMIs came from 5'RACE using constant-segment primers. TCRdb passed the 5' RACE reads through MiXCR, listing each CDR3 protein once. This table holds 150,000 to 200,000 distinct CDR3 sequences, approximately 10% found once. General study findings and limits: Whether day 37 second-wave clones are SARS-CoV-2-specific was not confirmed. CD8+ contracting clones occupied EMRA, while CD4+ ones occupied mainly CM and EM.

The V and J ends lost 1 base and 5 bases respectively, with 11 bases between them. This CDR3 is 14 amino acids long. Germline-derived CDR1 and CDR2 are LGHDT and YNNKEL (reference sequence). The TCR sequence derives from a man aged 18 to 30 who had mild COVID-19 (a few samples of this study predate the infection). Cell type and time point are not known. Sequencing was performed on PBMCs or a T cell subset sorted from them (not recorded which). The genes are TRBV3-1 and TRBJ1-1; D remains ambiguous. CDR3 protein: CASSQGLGFTEAFF. The CDR3 DNA reads as TGTGCCAGCAGCCAAGGGCTGGGGTTTACTGAAGCTTTCTTT.